The next 29 T cell receptor beta chains were all read from a single sample in a study of human T cells and chemical hapten exposure. TCRdb used MiXCR to reprocess the RACE reads, holding one entry per CDR3 protein. Here the sample spans roughly 100,000 distinct CDR3 sequences, 10% to 12% being singletons. This sample's time point: pre-sensitization, week 0. Documented treatment: therapeutic diphenylcyclopropenone sensitization with weekly scalp DPC. Material: whole blood, obtained in connection with sensitization to the hapten diphenylcyclopropenone (DPC). These receptors came from a woman aged 55-70 years with alopecia areata. Some clones in this sample may be carry-over from other donors' samples.

This chain connects TRBV25-1 to TRBJ1-2, with unresolved D. The germline V and J ends were trimmed by 2 bases and 8 bases, with 12 bases remaining between them. Germline loops: CDR1 MGHDK, CDR2 SYGVNS. The CDR3 spans 13 residues. The CDR3 here is CASSETHVYGYTF. Written as DNA, the CDR3 is TGTGCCAGCAGTGAAACCCATGTTTACGGCTACACCTTC.

CDR3 in amino acids: CASSFWTSNTGELFF. The DNA of the CDR3 is TGTGCCAGCAGCTTTTGGACCTCGAACACCGGGGAGCTGTTTTTT. The V and J genes are TRBV7-3 and TRBJ2-2; D unresolved. Trimming took off 3 bases at V and 0 bases at J, with 8 bases between the two ends. The CDR3 runs to 15 residues. Germline values: CDR1 SGHTA, CDR2 FQGTGA.

This clonotype was observed many times. V is TRBV10-3 and J is TRBJ2-6; perhaps TRBD2 as D (6 bases). Trimming took off 8 bases at V and 4 bases at J, with 12 bases between the two ends. CDR1 and CDR2 (germline): ENHRY, SYGVKD. The CDR3 length is 14 residues. CDR3 amino acids: CAIGGVPGANVLTF. The CDR3 DNA sequence: TGTGCCATCGGAGGGGTTCCCGGGGCCAACGTCCTGACTTTC.

This chain joins TRBV29-1 and TRBJ1-2; TRBD1 might be the D (6 bases). V lost 7 bases and J 2 bases, leaving 11 bases between the germline ends. This CDR3 is built from 12 residues. Germline values: CDR1 SQVTM, CDR2 ANQGSEA. The CDR3 bases are TGCAGCGCGGGGGGGGCGAACTATGGCTACACCTTC. It encodes CSAGGANYGYTF.

This chain uses TRBV18 with TRBJ2-5, with D hard to call. The V end was cut by 6 bases, the J end by 5 bases, with 13 bases between. The CDR3 has 13 residues. Germline assignment: CDR1 KGHSH and CDR2 LQKENI. The CDR3: CASSPQSWETQYF. For the CDR3, the DNA is TGTGCCAGCTCTCCCCAAAGCTGGGAGACCCAGTACTTC. Full variable domain (missing parts from reference TRBV18 and TRBJ2-5): NAGVMQNPRHLVRRRGQEARLRCSPMKGHSHVYWYRQLPEEGLKFMVYLQKENIIDESGMPKERFSAEFPKEGPSILRIQQVVRGDSAAYFCASSPQSWETQYFGPGTRLLVL.

The J gene is TRBJ2-7, the V gene TRBV5-1; tentatively, D is TRBD1 (6 bases). Germline lookup yields CDR1 SGHRS and CDR2 YFSETQ. The CDR3 extends over 13 amino acids. Trimming left V 4 bases short and J 7 bases short, with 15 bases between. The CDR3 DNA reads as TGCGCCAGCAGCCCTCCGACAGGTATTGAGCAGTACTTC. As protein: CASSPPTGIEQYF.

This clonotype occurred a few times. The junction and the germline gene differ at one end; a read error may be behind it. This chain connects TRBV6-5 to TRBJ1-6, with 7 bases fitting TRBD1. Germline-derived CDR1 and CDR2 are MNHEY and SVGAGI. CDR3 length: 15 residues. In DNA, the CDR3 is TGTGCCAGCAGCTCCAGGGGGGTCAAGGATTCACCCCCCCACTTT. Amino acids: CASSSRGVKDSPPHF.

The chain carries TRBV7-9 and TRBJ2-5; D is possibly TRBD2 (5 bases). Germline values: CDR1 SEHNR, CDR2 FQNEAQ (reference sequence). The length of the CDR3 is 14 residues. Trimming took off 2 bases at V and 5 bases at J, with 12 bases between the two ends. Here the CDR3 DNA reads TGTGCCAGCAGCTTAATCAGCGGTGGGGAGACCCAGTACTTC. Amino acid sequence: CASSLISGGETQYF.

This clonotype was seen many times. This chain joins TRBV7-2 and TRBJ1-1; D may be TRBD1 (5 bases). Germline CDR1 is SGHTA and CDR2 is FQGNSA. V lost 6 bases and J lost 0, with 14 bases in between. The CDR3 spans 15 residues. The CDR3 bases are TGTGCCAGCAGGCCGGGGGGGAAGATGAACACTGAAGCTTTCTTT. As protein: CASRPGGKMNTEAFF.

A few counts support this clonotype. The rearrangement joins TRBV9 to TRBJ2-1, with 12 bases identical to TRBD1. The length of the CDR3 is 16 residues. V was pared by 4 bases and J by 8 bases, with 10 bases of the junction left unmatched. CDR1 and CDR2 (germline): SGDLS, YYNGEE. The CDR3 nucleotides are TGTGCCAGCAGCACAGACCCGGGACAGGGGGCCTATGAGCAGTTCTTC. As protein: CASSTDPGQGAYEQFF.

This chain uses TRBV2 with TRBJ2-3, with D tentatively TRBD1 (5 bases). Germline V gives CDR1 SNHLY, CDR2 FYNNEI. The CDR3 spans 15 residues. Trimming removed 1 base from V and 4 bases from J, with 12 bases in between. The CDR3: CASSEGLGPPDTQYF. In DNA, the CDR3 is TGTGCCAGCAGTGAAGGGTTGGGGCCGCCAGATACGCAGTATTTT.

The chain has TRBV29-1 and TRBJ1-3; D not resolved. Deletions cut 0 bases from V and 0 bases from J, with 6 bases between. The length of the CDR3 is 14 residues. Germline CDR1 reads SQVTM; CDR2 reads ANQGSEA. DNA for the CDR3: TGCAGCGTTGAAGATCCCCTCTCTGGAAACACCATATATTTT. It specifies CSVEDPLSGNTIYF.

V and J are TRBV5-5 and TRBJ2-5; D gene unclear. This CDR3 region has 14 residues. Germline V CDR1 and CDR2: SGHKS, YYEKEE (reference sequence). Trimming removed 1 base at V and 3 bases at J, with 10 bases between. The CDR3 DNA sequence: TGTGCCAGCAGCTTGCAGTTGGCCGAAGAGACCCAGTACTTC. It specifies CASSLQLAEETQYF. The full variable domain, its missing parts supplied by reference TRBV5-5 and TRBJ2-5, is DAGVTQSPTHLIKTRGQQVTLRCSPISGHKSVSWYQQVLGQGPQFIFQYYEKEERGRGNFPDRFSARQFPNYSSELNVNALLLGDSALYLCASSLQLAEETQYFGPGTRLLVL.

This clonotype was seen once. V usage is TRBV7-3 and J usage is TRBJ2-3, with TRBD1 identical over 9 bases. CDR1 is SGHTA, CDR2 FQGTGA, per germline. With 5 bases clipped from V and 1 base from J, the junction kept 7 bases outside the gene matches. The CDR3 extends over 16 amino acids. The DNA for the CDR3 is TGTGCCAGCAGCGCCCATACAGGGGGCGGCACAGATACGCAGTATTTT. This encodes CASSAHTGGGTDTQYF.

Only a few counts were recorded for this clonotype. The genes are TRBV5-1 and TRBJ2-1, with 7 bases lining up with TRBD1. Germline-derived CDR1 and CDR2 are SGHRS and YFSETQ. Germline trimming cut 0 bases from V and 6 bases from J; bases unmatched to any gene: 3. The CDR3 consists of 14 residues. CDR3 region: CASSLDRGSNEQFF. The CDR3 DNA is TGCGCCAGCAGCTTGGACAGGGGTTCCAATGAGCAGTTCTTC.

V usage is TRBV12-3 or TRBV12-4 and J usage is TRBJ1-3; D uncertain. V lost 4 bases, J lost 4 bases, and 8 bases lay in between. CDR3 length: 13 amino acids. The CDR3 coding sequence is TGTGCCAGCAGTTGGTTAGCCGGAAACACCATATATTTT. It codes for CASSWLAGNTIYF.

This clonotype appeared many times. The chain uses TRBV5-5 and TRBJ2-2; D gene uncertain. This CDR3 is built from 13 residues. Germline V gene data show CDR1 as SGHKS and CDR2 as YYEKEE (reference sequence). V dropped 4 bases and J dropped 9 bases, with 13 bases sitting between them. The CDR3 protein is CASSQRAIRELFF. CDR3 DNA: TGTGCCAGCAGCCAAAGGGCAATCAGGGAGCTGTTTTTT.

This clonotype has just a few counts. This rearrangement joins TRBV11-3 to TRBJ2-1; D remains unclear. The V and J ends lost 0 bases and 0 bases respectively, with 12 bases between them. The CDR3 spans 17 residues. Germline V gives CDR1 SGHNT, CDR2 YENEEA. The CDR3 nucleotides are TGTGCCAGCAGCTTAGATAGCCCGGCGAGCTCCTACAATGAGCAGTTCTTC. This translates into CASSLDSPASSYNEQFF.

J is TRBJ1-1 and V is TRBV7-2, with D possibly being TRBD1 (6 bases). Trimming cost V 2 bases and J 1 base, with 14 bases left between them. The CDR3 sequence is 16 residues long. Germline V gives CDR1 SGHTA, CDR2 FQGNSA. The CDR3 sequence: CASSLTGGTPNTEAFF. The CDR3 DNA is TGTGCCAGCAGCTTAACCGGGGGCACACCGAACACTGAAGCTTTCTTT.

The chain has TRBV7-3 and TRBJ2-2; D unclear. The CDR3 totals 13 residues. V gave up 3 bases and J gave up 5 bases, with 7 bases separating them. The germline CDR1 and CDR2 sequences are SGHTA and FQGTGA. The CDR3 loop is CASSFQSTGELFF. Written as DNA, the CDR3 is TGTGCCAGCAGCTTTCAGAGTACCGGGGAGCTGTTTTTT.

This clonotype was counted many times. The CDR3 DNA reads as TGCAGTGCAGGGGACAGCCCTAACTATGGCTACACCTTC. Its translation: CSAGDSPNYGYTF. The genes are TRBV20-1 and TRBJ1-2; TRBD1 agrees at 7 bases. With V trimmed by 6 bases and J by 0 bases, 4 bases remained unmatched. Germline assignment: CDR1 DFQATT and CDR2 SNEGSKA (reference sequence). The CDR3 contains 13 residues.

This clonotype appeared many times. This sequence joins TRBV5-5 and TRBJ2-1; no firm D call. Germline V CDR1 and CDR2: SGHKS, YYEKEE (reference sequence). Trimming shortened V by 0 bases and J by 0 bases, and 13 bases separated the two germline ends. The CDR3 consists of 17 residues. Here the CDR3 DNA reads TGTGCCAGCAGCTTGGCCTGGAGAGGAAGCTCCTACAATGAGCAGTTCTTC. Translating gives CASSLAWRGSSYNEQFF.

This clonotype was detected many times. V gene TRBV29-1 combines with J gene TRBJ1-2; D may be TRBD1 (5 bases). CDR1 is SQVTM and CDR2 is ANQGSEA in the germline V gene. Trimming took off 6 bases at V and 3 bases at J, with 14 bases between the two ends. The CDR3 contains 13 residues. The CDR3 loop is CSVRVGGDYGYTF. The CDR3 DNA reads TGCAGCGTCAGGGTCGGTGGGGACTATGGCTACACCTTC.

The gene calls are TRBV20-1 and TRBJ2-3; possibly TRBD1 or TRBD2 for D (5 bases each). Germline CDR1 DFQATT, CDR2 SNEGSKA (reference sequence). The CDR3 has 16 residues. The ends were cut back, 3 bases at V and 4 bases at J, with 20 bases in the middle. The DNA for the CDR3 is TGCAGTGCTAGTTTGCAGGGTAGGAGGAAATCAGATACGCAGTATTTT. Encoded protein: CSASLQGRRKSDTQYF.

This clonotype occurred a few times. The chain uses TRBV20-1 and TRBJ2-2; tentatively, D is TRBD2 (5 bases). V lost 0 bases and J 5 bases, leaving 10 bases between the germline ends. The germline CDR1 and CDR2 sequences are DFQATT and SNEGSKA (reference sequence). The CDR3 covers 14 residues. The chain's CDR3 is CSARDPGKTGELFF. DNA of the CDR3: TGCAGTGCTAGAGATCCGGGGAAAACCGGGGAGCTGTTTTTT.

CDR3 region: CACITLRDTEAFF. DNA for the CDR3: TGTGCCTGCATAACCCTTCGAGACACTGAAGCTTTCTTT. The gene calls are TRBV30 and TRBJ1-1; D is ambiguous. This CDR3 has 13 residues. Germline values: CDR1 GTSNPN, CDR2 SVGIG (reference sequence). The ends were cut back, 6 bases at V and 3 bases at J, with 14 bases in the middle.

This clonotype has just a few counts. The V call is TRBV2, the J call TRBJ2-6; 7 bases align to TRBD1. Looked up from germline, CDR1 is SNHLY and CDR2 is FYNNEI. Trimming cost V 3 bases and J 0 bases; bases outside gene matches: 8. The CDR3 totals 18 residues. CDR3 DNA sequence: TGTGCCAGCAGTGACCCGGGACAGTCCTTCTCTGGGGCCAACGTCCTGACTTTC. Protein sequence: CASSDPGQSFSGANVLTF.

The chain carries TRBV18 and TRBJ2-1; 11 bases agree with TRBD2. Trimming cost V 2 bases and J 0 bases; bases outside gene matches: 3. The CDR3 totals 17 residues. Germline values: CDR1 KGHSH, CDR2 LQKENI. The CDR3: CASSPGTSGRSYNEQFF. For the CDR3, the DNA is TGTGCCAGCTCACCAGGGACTAGCGGCCGCTCCTACAATGAGCAGTTCTTC.

This chain links TRBV30 with TRBJ2-7, with a weak D call TRBD2 (5 bases). Germline-derived CDR1 and CDR2 are GTSNPN and SVGIG (reference sequence). This CDR3 spans 13 amino acids. The V gene lost 0 bases and the J gene lost 3 bases, with 9 bases spanning the gap. The DNA for the CDR3 is TGTGCCTGGAGTGTTGGACTCTACTACGAGCAGTACTTC. Its translation: CAWSVGLYYEQYF.